This T cell receptor (beta chain) was sequenced in a study of T cell changes during pregnancy in multiple sclerosis. Repertoires were generated with immunoSEQ multiplex PCR, while TCRdb's copy carries only in-frame clones and drops some. The sample carries fewer than 110,000 clones, 92% recorded once. From germline, CDR1 is MNHNY and CDR2 SVGAGI (reference sequence). The V end was cut by 9 bases, the J end by 0 bases, with 12 bases between. The CDR3 consists of 14 residues. This clone appeared a few times. The sequenced sample was peripheral blood, obtained in the third trimester of pregnancy. The chain is built from TRBV6-6 and TRBJ2-4; no firm D call. This clonotype was obtained from a female donor in good health, enrolled as a control in a pregnancy study. The CDR3 loop is CASATDLAKNIQYF. The CDR3 nucleotides are TGTGCCAGTGCTACAGATCTAGCCAAAAACATTCAGTACTTC.